Listed below are T cell receptor beta chains from one sample, sequenced in a study of T cell repertoires in cytomegalovirus infection. Their specific antigens are unknown. TCRdb fed the reads into MiXCR, producing one record per CDR3 protein. The sample carries a few hundred thousand distinct CDR3 sequences, 25% to 30% recorded once. The sample here was cultured PBMCs, taken from culture after CMV antigen stimulation. The origin of the receptors is a human donor in good health (CMV status not recorded). Some clones in this sample may be carry-over from other donors' samples. Both conserved end residues are trimmed from each CDR3.

v_gene	len	CDR3aa
TRBV7-8	15	ASSFGFSGQGGYEQY
TRBV7-2	11	ASSFRRGYGYT
TRBV7-2	9	ASSLGDEQY
TRBV28	12	ASSGPSPDRPQH
TRBV12-3/TRBV12-4	14	ASTSGRAVNTGELF
TRBV7-9	15	ASSPLGGRGLNTEAF
TRBV29-1	9	SVELSYEQY
TRBV5-5	15	ASSSRRTSGGAYEQY
TRBV9	14	ASSIRGTSLTDTQY
TRBV11-2	13	ASSLYGTGNQPQH